This T cell receptor beta chain was profiled in a study of blood T cell repertoires in COVID-19. As for the study in general: Sites in the United States, Italy and Spain provided acute and convalescent COVID-19 samples.

Trimming pared 4 bases from V and 3 bases from J, leaving 11 bases between. The CDR3 is 14 residues long. Germline V CDR1 and CDR2: LGHNA, YNFKEQ. Assay used: immunoSEQ multiplex PCR; TCRdb lists only in-frame clones, some missing. This sample has approximately 400,000 clones, with around 89% found just once. Which cohort a participant joined came from the clinical history participants gave. Sequencing used PBMCs or T cells enriched from blood (not recorded which). This chain joins TRBV4-2 and TRBJ2-3, with D perhaps matching TRBD2 (6 bases). The TCR was taken from a woman in her late teens or twenties who had recovered from COVID-19. The CDR3 DNA sequence: TGTGCCAGCAGCCCCTTGGGGGGAACAGATACGCAGTATTTT. Amino acids: CASSPLGGTDTQYF.